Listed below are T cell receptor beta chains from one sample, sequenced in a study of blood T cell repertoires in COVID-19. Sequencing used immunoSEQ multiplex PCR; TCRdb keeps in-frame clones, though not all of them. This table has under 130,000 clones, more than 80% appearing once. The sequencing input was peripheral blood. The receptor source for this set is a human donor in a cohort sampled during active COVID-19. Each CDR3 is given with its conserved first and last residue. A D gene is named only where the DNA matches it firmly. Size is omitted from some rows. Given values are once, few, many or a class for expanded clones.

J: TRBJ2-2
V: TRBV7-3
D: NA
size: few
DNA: TGTGCCAGCAGCCCCCGGGTCCGACACACCGGGGAGCTGTTTTTT
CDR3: CASSPRVRHTGELFF

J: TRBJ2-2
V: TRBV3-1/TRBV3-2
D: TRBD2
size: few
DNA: TGTGCCAGCAGAAAAAGCGGGGGCCAGAACACCGGGGAGCTGTTTTTT
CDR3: CASRKSGGQNTGELFF

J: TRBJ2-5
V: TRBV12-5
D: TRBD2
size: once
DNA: TGTGCTAGTGGTTCTCGGACTAGTGAACAGACCCAGTACTTC
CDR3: CASGSRTSEQTQYF

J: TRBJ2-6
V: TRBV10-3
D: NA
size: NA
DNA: TGTGCCATCACCCCGGGGGTACTCTCTGGGGCCAACGTCCTGACTTTC
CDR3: CAITPGVLSGANVLTF

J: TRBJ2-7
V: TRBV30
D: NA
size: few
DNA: TGTGCCTGGAGGGGGGGACAGTTCACCTACGAGCAGTACTTC
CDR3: CAWRGGQFTYEQYF

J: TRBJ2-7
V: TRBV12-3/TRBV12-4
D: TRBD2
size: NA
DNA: TGTGCCAGTTGGGGAGGGGAGGTTTACGAGCAGTACTTC
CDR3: CASWGGEVYEQYF

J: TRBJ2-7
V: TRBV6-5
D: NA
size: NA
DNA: TGTGCCAGCAGTCCACACAGGAGCTCCTACGAGCAGTACTTC
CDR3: CASSPHRSSYEQYF

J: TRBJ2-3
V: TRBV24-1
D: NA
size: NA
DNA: TGTGCCACCAGTGATGGCGGCGGGGCCACAGATACGCAGTATTTT
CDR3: CATSDGGGATDTQYF

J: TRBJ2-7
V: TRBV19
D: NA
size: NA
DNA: TGTGCCAGTAGTTCGAAGGGGCCAAACTCCTACGAGCAGTACTTC
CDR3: CASSSKGPNSYEQYF

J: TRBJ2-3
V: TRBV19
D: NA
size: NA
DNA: TGTGCCAGTAGTGATGGGGGGTCTCACGCAGATACGCAGTATTTT
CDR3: CASSDGGSHADTQYF

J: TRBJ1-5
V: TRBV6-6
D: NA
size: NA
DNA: TGTGCCAGCAGTACAGGGTCCCTTCCCCAGCATTTT
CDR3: CASSTGSLPQHF

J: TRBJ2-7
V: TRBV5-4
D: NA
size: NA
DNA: TGTGCCAGCAGCTTACCGAGCTCCTACGAGCAGTACTTC
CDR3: CASSLPSSYEQYF

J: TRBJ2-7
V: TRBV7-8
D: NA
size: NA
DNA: TGTGCCAGCAGCATCTTACCGGGGGTTTCCTACGAGCAGTACTTC
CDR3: CASSILPGVSYEQYF

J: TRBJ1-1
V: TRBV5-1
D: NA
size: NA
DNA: TGCGCCAGCAGCTTGACCACGGGGATCACTGAAGCTTTCTTT
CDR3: CASSLTTGITEAFF

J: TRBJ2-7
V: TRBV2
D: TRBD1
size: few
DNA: TGTGCCAGCAAGTTCCGGGACAGGGAGTCCTACGAGCAGTACTTC
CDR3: CASKFRDRESYEQYF

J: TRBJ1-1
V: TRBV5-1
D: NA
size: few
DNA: TGCGCCAGCAGCTCAGAAAAATCGAACACTGAAGCTTTCTTT
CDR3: CASSSEKSNTEAFF

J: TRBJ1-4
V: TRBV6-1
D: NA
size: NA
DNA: TGTGCCAGCAGTGAAAAGTACAGGCTAAGAGAAAAACTGTTTTTT
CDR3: CASSEKYRLREKLFF

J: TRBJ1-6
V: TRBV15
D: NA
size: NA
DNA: TGTGCCACCAGCAGAGAGCGGGTGTCCTATAATTCACCCCTCCACTTT
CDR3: CATSRERVSYNSPLHF

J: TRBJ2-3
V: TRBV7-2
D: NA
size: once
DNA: TGTGCCAGCAGTCCTGGCCGAAGCACAGATACGCAGTATTTT
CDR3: CASSPGRSTDTQYF

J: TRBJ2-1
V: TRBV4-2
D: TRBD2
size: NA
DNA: TGTGCCAGCAGCCAAGTGTCTAGCGGGGGGGCTGGGGAGCAGTTCTTC
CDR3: CASSQVSSGGAGEQFF

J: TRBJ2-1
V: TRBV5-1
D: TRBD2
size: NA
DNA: TGCGCCAGCAGCTTGGCCACTAGCGGGGGGACAAATGAGCAGTTCTTC
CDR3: CASSLATSGGTNEQFF

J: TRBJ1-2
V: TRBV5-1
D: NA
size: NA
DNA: TGCGCCAGCAGCTCTGGCGTACAGTTTTATGGCTACACCTTC
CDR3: CASSSGVQFYGYTF

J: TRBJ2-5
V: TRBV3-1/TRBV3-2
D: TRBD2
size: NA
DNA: TGTGCCAGCAGCCAAGGGGGGAGCGGGGCAAGACCCAAGTACTTC
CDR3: CASSQGGSGARPKYF

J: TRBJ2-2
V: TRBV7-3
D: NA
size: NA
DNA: TGTGCCAGCAGCCCAGGGTCCGCCGGGGAGCTGTTTTTT
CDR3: CASSPGSAGELFF

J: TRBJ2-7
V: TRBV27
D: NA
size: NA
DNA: TGTGCCAGCAGTTTCCGCGGTAGCTACGAGCAGTACTTC
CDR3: CASSFRGSYEQYF

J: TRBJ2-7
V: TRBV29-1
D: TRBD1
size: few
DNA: TGCAGCGTTGGCGAGACAGGGGGCCTCTGGGAGTACTTC
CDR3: CSVGETGGLWEYF

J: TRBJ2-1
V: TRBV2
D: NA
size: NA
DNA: TGTGCCAGCAGCAAAGGGAGGCCGCTTCTCTACAATGAGCAGTTCTTC
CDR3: CASSKGRPLLYNEQFF

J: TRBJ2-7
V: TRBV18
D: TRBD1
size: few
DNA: TGTGCCAGCTCACAAAACAGGGGATCCTACGAGCAGTACTTC
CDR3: CASSQNRGSYEQYF

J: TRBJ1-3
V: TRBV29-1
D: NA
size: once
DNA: TGCAGCGCCGGACAGAGCTCTGGAAACACCATATATTTT
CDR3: CSAGQSSGNTIYF

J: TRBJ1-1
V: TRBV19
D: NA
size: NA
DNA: TGTGCCAGTAGTATAGGGGGGGCTGAAGCTTTCTTT
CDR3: CASSIGGAEAFF

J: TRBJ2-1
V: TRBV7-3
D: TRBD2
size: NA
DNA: TGTGCCAGCAGCTTAGGTCCTTCGAGGAGCGGGGGAGCCAATGAGCAGTTCTTC
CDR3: CASSLGPSRSGGANEQFF

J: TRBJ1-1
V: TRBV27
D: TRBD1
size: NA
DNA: TGTGCCAGCAACCCCAGAACAGGGGGGAACACTGAAGCTTTCTTT
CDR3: CASNPRTGGNTEAFF

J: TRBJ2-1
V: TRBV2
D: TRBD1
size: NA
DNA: TGTGCCAGGAGCTGGGACAGCACCAGTGAGCAGTTCTTC
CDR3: CARSWDSTSEQFF

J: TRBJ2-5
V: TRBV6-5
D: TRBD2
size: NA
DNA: TGTGCCAGTGAGCGGGGGGGCAGTTGGGAGACCCAGTACTTC
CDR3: CASERGGSWETQYF

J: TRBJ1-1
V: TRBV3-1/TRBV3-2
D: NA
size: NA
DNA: TGTGCCAGCAGCCAACGAGGAGGCCTGAACACTGAAGCTTTCTTT
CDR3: CASSQRGGLNTEAFF

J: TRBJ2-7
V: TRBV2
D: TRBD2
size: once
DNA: TGTGCGGGCGGGAGCTCCTACGAGCAGTACTTC
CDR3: CAGGSSYEQYF

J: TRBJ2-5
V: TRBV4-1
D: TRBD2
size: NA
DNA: TGCGCCAGCAGCCAAGAGGGTAGCGGGGTAGGAGAGACCCAGTACTTC
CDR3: CASSQEGSGVGETQYF

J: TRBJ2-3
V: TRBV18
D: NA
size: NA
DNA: TGTGCCAGCTCACCAATTCTTAGCACAGATACGCAGTATTTT
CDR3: CASSPILSTDTQYF

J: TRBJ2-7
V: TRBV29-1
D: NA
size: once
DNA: TGCAGCGCCTCTATGGACATCTCCTACGAGCAGTACTTC
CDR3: CSASMDISYEQYF

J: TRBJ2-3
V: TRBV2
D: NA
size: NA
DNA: TGTGCCAGCAGTAAAACGTGGGGGCCGCCTAGCACAGATACGCAGTATTTT
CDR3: CASSKTWGPPSTDTQYF